This entry describes one T cell receptor (beta chain). The sample is drawn from a study of CD8 T cells in Susac syndrome. V lost 0 bases to trimming and J lost 1 base; unmatched junction nucleotides: 13. The CDR3 contains 19 residues. From germline, CDR1 is SGHDN and CDR2 FVKESK. The RNA input was roughly 0.45 to 1 ug, and it was reverse transcribed with random hexamers. One entry per CDR3 protein, called by TCRdb with MiXCR from the immunoSEQ multiplex PCR reads. The sample consists of 250,000 or so distinct CDR3 sequences, over 85% of them appearing once. This receptor was obtained from a human donor with multiple sclerosis. The material sequenced was CD4+ T cells from PBMCs. The chain joins TRBV14 to TRBJ2-3; 7 nucleotides align to TRBD2. CDR3 protein: CASSQDGIRASGRTDTQYF. CDR3 nucleotide sequence: TGTGCCAGCAGCCAAGACGGTATCAGGGCTAGCGGACGCACAGATACGCAGTATTTT.